A single sample gave rise to the 9 T cell receptor beta chains below, sequenced in a study of identical twins. TCRdb analysed the 5' RACE reads with MiXCR anew, one entry per CDR3 protein. The table includes about 550,000 distinct CDR3 sequences, approximately 20% detected once. The same sample was also used in a study of yellow fever vaccine responses in identical twins.

Sequenced: CD4+ T cells sorted from blood. Receptor source: a woman aged 18-29 years in good health.

This chain links TRBV10-2 with TRBJ2-3; 8 bases fit TRBD2. V was clipped by 6 bases and J by 7 bases; unmatched bases: 9. The CDR3 is 14 residues long. Looked up from germline, CDR1 is WSHSY and CDR2 is SAAADI. Here the CDR3 reads CASSSGLAKNTQYF. The CDR3 DNA reads as TGCGCCAGCAGCTCAGGACTAGCCAAAAATACGCAGTATTTT.

This clonotype was detected only a few times. The chain links TRBV12-3 or TRBV12-4 to TRBJ1-1; no definite D call. The V gene lost 2 bases and the J gene lost 3 bases, with 10 bases spanning the gap. The CDR3 loop spans 14 amino acids. The CDR3 loop reads CASSLRVEYTEAFF. As DNA, the CDR3 is TGTGCCAGCAGTTTAAGGGTGGAGTACACTGAAGCTTTCTTT.

This clonotype was picked up a small number of times. The gene calls are TRBV28 and TRBJ2-7; D is unresolved. CDR3 length: 12 amino acids. With 8 bases removed from V and 4 bases from J, the gap between germline ends came to 12 bases. Germline V gives CDR1 MDHEN, CDR2 SYDVKM. The CDR3 coding sequence is TGTGCCAGCGGAACTCAGGCGTACGAGCAGTACGTC. Its translation: CASGTQAYEQYV.

The chain combines TRBV15 with TRBJ1-1; D is ambiguous. The germline gives CDR1 LNHNV, CDR2 YYDKDF (reference sequence). Trimming shortened V by 0 bases and J by 5 bases, and 7 bases separated the two germline ends. CDR3 length equals 13 residues. CDR3 loop: CATSRDLGTEAFF. The CDR3 DNA follows: TGTGCCACCAGCAGAGATCTGGGGACTGAAGCTTTCTTT.

This clonotype has just a few counts. This CDR3 is CSVEGWGTSGGLKQETQYF. For the CDR3, the DNA is TGCAGCGTTGAAGGGTGGGGCACTAGCGGAGGCTTGAAACAAGAGACCCAGTACTTC. This chain joins TRBV29-1 and TRBJ2-5, with 8 bases matching TRBD2. With V trimmed by 1 base and J by 2 bases, 18 bases remained unmatched. This CDR3 contains 19 residues. Germline V lookup: CDR1 SQVTM, CDR2 ANQGSEA.

The chain employs TRBV20-1 and TRBJ2-1; TRBD2 might be the D (5 bases). The V gene lost 2 bases and the J gene lost 6 bases, with 11 bases spanning the gap. The germline CDR1 and CDR2 sequences are DFQATT and SNEGSKA (reference sequence). This CDR3 region has 13 residues. The chain's CDR3 is CSARRGGGNEQFF. The CDR3 bases are TGCAGTGCTAGACGTGGAGGCGGCAATGAGCAGTTCTTC.

A few counts support this clonotype. The V and J genes are TRBV6-5 and TRBJ2-3; D gene ambiguous. V lost 0 bases to trimming and J lost 0 bases, with 10 bases between them. This CDR3 has 16 residues. CDR1 MNHEY and CDR2 SVGAGI come from the germline V gene. The CDR3 is CASSYSVAPSTDTQYF. CDR3 DNA: TGTGCCAGCAGTTACTCGGTGGCCCCTAGCACAGATACGCAGTATTTT.

The rearrangement uses TRBV27 and TRBJ2-5; a weak D match, TRBD2 (7 bases). Germline V lookup: CDR1 MNHEY, CDR2 SMNVEV (reference sequence). Deletions cut 0 bases from V and 7 bases from J, with 18 bases between. There are 16 residues in the CDR3. The chain's CDR3 is CASSLSGGPQLLTQYF. The CDR3 coding sequence is TGTGCCAGCAGTTTATCGGGGGGGCCACAGTTATTGACCCAGTACTTC.

The J gene is TRBJ2-7, the V gene TRBV3-1; 10 bases agree with TRBD1. In germline, CDR1 is LGHDT, CDR2 YNNKEL (reference sequence). The J segment lost 3 bases and the V segment lost 3 bases, leaving 14 bases of the junction unmatched. CDR3 length equals 18 residues. CDR3: CASSHNRNRDRGIYEQYF. The DNA of the CDR3 is TGTGCCAGCAGCCACAACAGAAACCGGGACAGGGGAATCTACGAGCAGTACTTC.